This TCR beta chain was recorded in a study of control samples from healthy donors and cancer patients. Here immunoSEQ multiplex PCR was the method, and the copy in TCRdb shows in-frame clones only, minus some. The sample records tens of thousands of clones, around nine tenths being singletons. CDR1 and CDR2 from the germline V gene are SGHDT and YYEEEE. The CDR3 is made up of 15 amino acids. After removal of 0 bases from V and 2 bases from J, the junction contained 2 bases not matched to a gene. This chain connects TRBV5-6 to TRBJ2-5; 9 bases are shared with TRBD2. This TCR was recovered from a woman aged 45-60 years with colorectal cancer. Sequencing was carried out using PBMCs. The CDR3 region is CASSLASGVQETQYF. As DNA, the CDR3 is TGTGCCAGCAGCTTGGCTAGCGGGGTACAAGAGACCCAGTACTTC.